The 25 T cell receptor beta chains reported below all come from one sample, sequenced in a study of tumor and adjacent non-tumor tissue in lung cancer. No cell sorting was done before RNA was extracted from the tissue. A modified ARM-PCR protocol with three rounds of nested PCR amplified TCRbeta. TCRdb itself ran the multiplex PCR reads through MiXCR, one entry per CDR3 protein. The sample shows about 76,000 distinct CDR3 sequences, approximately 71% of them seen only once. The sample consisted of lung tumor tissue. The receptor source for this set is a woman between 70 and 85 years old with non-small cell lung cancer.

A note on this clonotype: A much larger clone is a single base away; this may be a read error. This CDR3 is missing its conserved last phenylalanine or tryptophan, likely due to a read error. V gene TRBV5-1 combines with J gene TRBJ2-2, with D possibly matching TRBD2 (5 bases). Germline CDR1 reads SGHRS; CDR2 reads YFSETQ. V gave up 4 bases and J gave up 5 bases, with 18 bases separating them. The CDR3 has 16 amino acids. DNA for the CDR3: TGCGCCAGCAGCCCGCCGACCGGGGAGCAGACCGGGGAGCTGTTTTAT. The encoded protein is CASSPPTGEQTGELFY.

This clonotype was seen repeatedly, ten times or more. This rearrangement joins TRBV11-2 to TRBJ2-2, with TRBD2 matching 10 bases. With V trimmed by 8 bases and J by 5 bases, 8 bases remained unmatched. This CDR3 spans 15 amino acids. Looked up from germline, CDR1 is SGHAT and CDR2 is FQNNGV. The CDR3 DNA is TGTGCCAGCCAAGCACTTAGCGGGAGGACCGGGGAGCTGTTTTTT. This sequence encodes CASQALSGRTGELFF.

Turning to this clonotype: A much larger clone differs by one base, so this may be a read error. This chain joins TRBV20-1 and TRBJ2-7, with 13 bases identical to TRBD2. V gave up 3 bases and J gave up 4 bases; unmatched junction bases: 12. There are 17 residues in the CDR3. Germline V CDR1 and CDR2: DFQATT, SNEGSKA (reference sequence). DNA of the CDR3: TGCAGTGCTAGGGGACTAGCGGGATCCAAGCTGACATACGAGCAGTACTTC. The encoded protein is CSARGLAGSKLTYEQYF.

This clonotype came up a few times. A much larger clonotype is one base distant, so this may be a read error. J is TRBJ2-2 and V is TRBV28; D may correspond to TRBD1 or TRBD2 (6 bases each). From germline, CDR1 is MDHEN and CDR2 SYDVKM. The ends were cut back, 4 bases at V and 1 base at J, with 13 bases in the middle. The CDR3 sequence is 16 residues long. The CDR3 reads CASSYWEDRNTGELFF. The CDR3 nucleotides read TGTGCCAGCAGTTACTGGGAGGACAGGAACACCGGGGAGCTGTTTTTT. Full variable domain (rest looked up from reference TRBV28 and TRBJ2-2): DVKVTQSSRYLVKRTGEKVFLECVQDMDHENMFWYRQDPGLGLRLIYFSYDVKMKEKGDIPEGYSVSREKKERFSLILESASTNQTSMYLCASSYWEDRNTGELFFGEGSRLTVL.

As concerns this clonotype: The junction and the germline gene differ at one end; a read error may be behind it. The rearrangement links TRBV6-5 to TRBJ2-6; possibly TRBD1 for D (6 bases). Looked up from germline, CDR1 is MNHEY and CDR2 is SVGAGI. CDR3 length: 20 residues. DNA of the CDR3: TGTGCCAGCAGCCGTTCCGGGACACTTCGCGGCGTATCTGGAGCCAACGTCCTGACTTTC. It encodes CASSRSGTLRGVSGANVLTF.

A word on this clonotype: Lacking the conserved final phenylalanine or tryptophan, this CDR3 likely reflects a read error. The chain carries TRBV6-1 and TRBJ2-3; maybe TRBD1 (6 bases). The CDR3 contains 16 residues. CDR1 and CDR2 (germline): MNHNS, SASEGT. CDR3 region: CANSGGHQRPLDTQYS. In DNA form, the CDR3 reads TGTGCCAACAGTGGGGGACACCAACGACCCCTCGATACGCAGTATTCT.

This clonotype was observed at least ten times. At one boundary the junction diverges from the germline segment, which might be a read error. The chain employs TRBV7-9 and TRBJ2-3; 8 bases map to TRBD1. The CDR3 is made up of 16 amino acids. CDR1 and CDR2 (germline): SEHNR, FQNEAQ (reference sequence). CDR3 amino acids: CASTLRRTGTTDTQYF. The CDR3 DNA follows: TGTGCCAGCACCTTAAGGCGGACAGGGACGACAGATACGCAGTATTTT.

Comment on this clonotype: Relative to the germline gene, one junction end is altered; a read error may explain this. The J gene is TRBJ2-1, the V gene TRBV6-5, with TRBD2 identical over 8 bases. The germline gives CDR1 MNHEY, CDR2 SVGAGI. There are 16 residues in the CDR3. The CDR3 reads CGSNTTGTRVLDEQFF. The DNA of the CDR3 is TGTGGCAGCAATACGACCGGGACTAGAGTCCTCGATGAGCAGTTCTTC.

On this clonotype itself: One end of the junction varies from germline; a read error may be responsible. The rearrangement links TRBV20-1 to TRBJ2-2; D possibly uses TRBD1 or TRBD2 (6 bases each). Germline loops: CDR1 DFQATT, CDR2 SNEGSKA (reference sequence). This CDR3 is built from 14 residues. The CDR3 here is CSARGTENTGGLFF. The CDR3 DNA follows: TGCAGTGCTAGAGGGACAGAAAACACCGGGGGGCTGTTTTTT.

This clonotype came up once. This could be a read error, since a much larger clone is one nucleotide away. CDR3: CSARESGGTYTYEQYF. The CDR3 nucleotides are TGCAGTGCTAGAGAATCTGGCGGGACTTATACCTACGAGCAGTACTTC. J is TRBJ2-7 and V is TRBV20-1; maybe TRBD2 (6 bases). The CDR3 consists of 16 residues. V was shortened by 0 bases and J by 2 bases, with 17 bases between the two germline ends. Germline lookup yields CDR1 DFQATT and CDR2 SNEGSKA (reference sequence).

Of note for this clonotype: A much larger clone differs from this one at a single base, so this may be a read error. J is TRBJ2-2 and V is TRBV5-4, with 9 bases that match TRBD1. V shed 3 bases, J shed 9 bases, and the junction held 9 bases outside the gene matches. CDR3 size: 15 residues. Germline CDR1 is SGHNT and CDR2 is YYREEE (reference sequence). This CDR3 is CASSSRDRVAWELFF. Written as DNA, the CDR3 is TGTGCCAGCAGCTCCCGGGACAGGGTCGCCTGGGAGCTGTTTTTT.

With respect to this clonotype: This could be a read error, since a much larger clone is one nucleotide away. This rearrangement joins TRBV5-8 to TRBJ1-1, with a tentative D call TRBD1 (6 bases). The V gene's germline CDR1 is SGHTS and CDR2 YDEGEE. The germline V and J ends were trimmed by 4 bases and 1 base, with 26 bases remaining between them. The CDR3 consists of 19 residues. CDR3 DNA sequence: TGTGCCAGCAGCGGGATTCGTACGGGCAGGGGAAAACAGAACACTGAAGCTTTCTTT. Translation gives CASSGIRTGRGKQNTEAFF. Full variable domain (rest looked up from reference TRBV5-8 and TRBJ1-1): EAGVTQSPTHLIKTRGQQATLRCSPISGHTSVYWYQQALGLGLQFLLWYDEGEERNRGNFPPRFSGRQFPNYSSELNVNALELEDSALYLCASSGIRTGRGKQNTEAFFGQGTRLTVV.

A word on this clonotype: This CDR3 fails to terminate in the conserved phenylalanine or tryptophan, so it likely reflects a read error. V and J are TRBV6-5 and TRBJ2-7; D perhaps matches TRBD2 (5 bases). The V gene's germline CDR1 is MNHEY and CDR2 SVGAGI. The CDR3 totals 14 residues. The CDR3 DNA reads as TGTGCCGGCAGTTACGGGGAATCTCTTACCGAGCAGTACATC. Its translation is CAGSYGESLTEQYI.

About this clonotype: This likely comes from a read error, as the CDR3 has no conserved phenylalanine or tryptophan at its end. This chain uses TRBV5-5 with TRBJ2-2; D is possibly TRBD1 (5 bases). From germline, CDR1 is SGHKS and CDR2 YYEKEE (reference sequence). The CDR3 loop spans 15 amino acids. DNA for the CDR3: TGCGCCGGCAGCTTGAGGATAGGGGACACCGGGGAGCTGTTTTCT. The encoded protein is CAGSLRIGDTGELFS.

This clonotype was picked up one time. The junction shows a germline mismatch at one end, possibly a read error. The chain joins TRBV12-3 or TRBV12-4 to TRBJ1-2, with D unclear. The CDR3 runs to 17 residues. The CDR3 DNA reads TGTGCCAGCAGTCCGCGACAAGGGCGAGGATCTAACTATGACTACACCTTC. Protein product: CASSPRQGRGSNYDYTF.

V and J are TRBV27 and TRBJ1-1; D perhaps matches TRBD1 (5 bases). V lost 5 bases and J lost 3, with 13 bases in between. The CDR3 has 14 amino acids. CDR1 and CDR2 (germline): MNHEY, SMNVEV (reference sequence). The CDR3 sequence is CASSATRGYTEAFF. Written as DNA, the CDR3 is TGTGCCAGCAGTGCTACCCGGGGGTACACTGAAGCTTTCTTT.

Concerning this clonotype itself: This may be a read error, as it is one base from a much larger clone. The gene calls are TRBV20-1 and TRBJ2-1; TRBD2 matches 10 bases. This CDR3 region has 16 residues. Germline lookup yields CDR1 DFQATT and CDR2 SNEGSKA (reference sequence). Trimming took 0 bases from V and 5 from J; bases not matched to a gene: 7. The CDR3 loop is CSAREEGLAEHNEQFF. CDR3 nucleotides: TGCAGTGCTAGAGAGGAAGGACTAGCGGAACACAATGAGCAGTTCTTC.

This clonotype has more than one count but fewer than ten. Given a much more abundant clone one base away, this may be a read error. CDR3 sequence reads: CTSRSGTAIYEQYF. For the CDR3, the DNA is TGTACCAGCAGATCCGGGACAGCAATCTACGAGCAGTACTTC. The V and J genes are TRBV5-4 and TRBJ2-7; 7 nucleotides align to TRBD1. Looked up from germline, CDR1 is SGHNT and CDR2 is YYREEE (reference sequence). The CDR3 spans 14 residues.

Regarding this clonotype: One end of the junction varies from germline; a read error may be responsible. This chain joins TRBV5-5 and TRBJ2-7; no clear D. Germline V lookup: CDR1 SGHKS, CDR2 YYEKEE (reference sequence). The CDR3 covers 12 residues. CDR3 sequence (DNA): TGTGCAAGCAGCCTCTATTCCTACGTGCAGTACTTC. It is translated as CASSLYSYVQYF.

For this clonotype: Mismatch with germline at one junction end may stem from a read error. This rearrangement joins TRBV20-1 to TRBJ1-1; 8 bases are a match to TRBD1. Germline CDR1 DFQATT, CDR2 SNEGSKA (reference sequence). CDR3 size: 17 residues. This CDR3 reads CSASEQGARGDGTGAFF. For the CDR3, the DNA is TGCAGTGCGAGCGAGCAGGGGGCGAGGGGCGACGGGACTGGAGCTTTCTTT.

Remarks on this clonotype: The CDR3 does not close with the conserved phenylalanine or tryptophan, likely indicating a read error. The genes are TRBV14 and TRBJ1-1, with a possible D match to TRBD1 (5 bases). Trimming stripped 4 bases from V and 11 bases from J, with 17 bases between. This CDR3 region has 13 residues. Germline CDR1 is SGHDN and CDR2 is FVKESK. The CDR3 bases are TGTGCCAGCAGCCGGAATGGGGGGGGTGATGCTTTCTTA. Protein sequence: CASSRNGGGDAFL.

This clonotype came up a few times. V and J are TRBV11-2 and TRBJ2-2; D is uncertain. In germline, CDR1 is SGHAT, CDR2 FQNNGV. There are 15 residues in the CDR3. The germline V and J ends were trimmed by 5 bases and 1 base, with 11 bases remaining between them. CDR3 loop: CASSPENQNTGELFF. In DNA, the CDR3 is TGTGCCAGCAGCCCCGAAAATCAGAACACCGGGGAGCTGTTTTTT.

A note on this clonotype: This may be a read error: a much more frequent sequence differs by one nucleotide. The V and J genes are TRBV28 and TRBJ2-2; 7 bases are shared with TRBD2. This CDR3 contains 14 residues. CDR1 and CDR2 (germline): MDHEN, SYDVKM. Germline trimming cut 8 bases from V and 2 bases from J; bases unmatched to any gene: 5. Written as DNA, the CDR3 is TGTGCCAGCGATACTAGCGCAAACACCGGGGAGCTGTTTTTT. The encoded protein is CASDTSANTGELFF.

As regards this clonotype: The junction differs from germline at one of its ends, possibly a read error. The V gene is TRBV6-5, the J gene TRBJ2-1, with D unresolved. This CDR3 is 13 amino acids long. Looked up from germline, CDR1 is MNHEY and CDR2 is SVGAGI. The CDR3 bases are TGTGCCTGCAGTTCTCTGGCAAACAATGAGCAGTTCTTC. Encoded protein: CACSSLANNEQFF.

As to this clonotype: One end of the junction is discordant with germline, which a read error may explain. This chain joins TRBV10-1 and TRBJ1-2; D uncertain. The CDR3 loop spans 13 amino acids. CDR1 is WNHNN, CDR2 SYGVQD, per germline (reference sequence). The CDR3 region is CASSEGIGYGYTF. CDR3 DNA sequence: TGCGCCAGCAGTGAGGGGATAGGCTATGGTTACACCTTC.